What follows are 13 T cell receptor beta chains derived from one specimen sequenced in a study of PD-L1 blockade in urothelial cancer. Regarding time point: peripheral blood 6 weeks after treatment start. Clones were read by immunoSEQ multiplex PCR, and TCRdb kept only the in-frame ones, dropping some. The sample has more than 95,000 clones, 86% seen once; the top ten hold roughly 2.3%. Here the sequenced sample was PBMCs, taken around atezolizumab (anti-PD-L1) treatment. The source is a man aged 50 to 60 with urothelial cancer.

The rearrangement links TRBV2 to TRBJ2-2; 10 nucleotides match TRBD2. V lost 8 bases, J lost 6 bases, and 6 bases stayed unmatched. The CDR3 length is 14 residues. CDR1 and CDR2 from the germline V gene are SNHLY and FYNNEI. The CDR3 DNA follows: TGTGCCAGCCTAGCGGGAGAGCGTCCCGGGGAGCTGTTTTTT. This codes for CASLAGERPGELFF.

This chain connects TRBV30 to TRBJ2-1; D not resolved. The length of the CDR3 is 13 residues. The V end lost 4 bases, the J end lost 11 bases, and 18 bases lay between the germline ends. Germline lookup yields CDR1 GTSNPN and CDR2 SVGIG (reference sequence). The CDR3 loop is CAWTIQSAPQQFF. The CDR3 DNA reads TGTGCCTGGACGATACAGTCGGCCCCACAGCAGTTCTTC.

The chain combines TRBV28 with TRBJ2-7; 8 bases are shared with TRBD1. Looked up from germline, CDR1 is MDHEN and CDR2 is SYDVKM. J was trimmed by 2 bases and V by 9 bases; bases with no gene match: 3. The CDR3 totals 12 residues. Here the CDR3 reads CASMDRAYEQYF. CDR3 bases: TGTGCCAGTATGGACAGGGCCTACGAGCAGTACTTC.

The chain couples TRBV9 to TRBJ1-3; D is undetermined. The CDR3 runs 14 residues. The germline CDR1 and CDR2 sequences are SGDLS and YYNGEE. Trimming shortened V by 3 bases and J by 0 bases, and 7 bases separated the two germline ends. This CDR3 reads CASSEHYSGNTIYF. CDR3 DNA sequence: TGTGCCAGCAGCGAACACTACTCTGGAAACACCATATATTTT. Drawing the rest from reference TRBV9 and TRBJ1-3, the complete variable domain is DSGVTQTPKHLITATGQRVTLRCSPRSGDLSVYWYQQSLDQGLQFLIQYYNGEERAKGNILERFSAQQFPDLHSELNLSSLELGDSALYFCASSEHYSGNTIYFGEGSWLTVV.

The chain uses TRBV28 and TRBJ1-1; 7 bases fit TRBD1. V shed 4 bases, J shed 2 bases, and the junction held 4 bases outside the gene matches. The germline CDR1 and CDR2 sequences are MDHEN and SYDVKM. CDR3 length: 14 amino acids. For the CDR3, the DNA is TGTGCCAGCAGTTCCGGGACAGCAAACACTGAAGCTTTCTTT. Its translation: CASSSGTANTEAFF. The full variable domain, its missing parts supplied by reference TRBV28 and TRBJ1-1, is DVKVTQSSRYLVKRTGEKVFLECVQDMDHENMFWYRQDPGLGLRLIYFSYDVKMKEKGDIPEGYSVSREKKERFSLILESASTNQTSMYLCASSSGTANTEAFFGQGTRLTVV.

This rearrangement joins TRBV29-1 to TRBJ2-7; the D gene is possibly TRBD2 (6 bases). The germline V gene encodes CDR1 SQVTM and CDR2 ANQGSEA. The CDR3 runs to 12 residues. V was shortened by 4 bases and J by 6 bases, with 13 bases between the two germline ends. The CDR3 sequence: CSVGYREVEQYF. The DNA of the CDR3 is TGCAGCGTTGGATATAGGGAGGTCGAGCAGTACTTC.

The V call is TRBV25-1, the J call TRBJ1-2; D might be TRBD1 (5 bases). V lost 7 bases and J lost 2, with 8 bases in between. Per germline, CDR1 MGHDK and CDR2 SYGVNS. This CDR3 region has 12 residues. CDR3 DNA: TGTGCCAGCATGGGGGGAAACTATGGCTACACCTTC. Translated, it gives CASMGGNYGYTF.

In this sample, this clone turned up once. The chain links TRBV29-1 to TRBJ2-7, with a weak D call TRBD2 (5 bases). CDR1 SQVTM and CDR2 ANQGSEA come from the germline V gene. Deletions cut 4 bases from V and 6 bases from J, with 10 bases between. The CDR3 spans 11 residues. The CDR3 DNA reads TGCAGCGTTGTTAGAGGGAGCGAGCAGTACTTC. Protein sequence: CSVVRGSEQYF.

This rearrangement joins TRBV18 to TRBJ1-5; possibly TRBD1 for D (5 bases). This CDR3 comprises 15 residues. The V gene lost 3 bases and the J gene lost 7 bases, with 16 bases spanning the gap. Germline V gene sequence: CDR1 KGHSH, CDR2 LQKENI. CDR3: CASSPRETVRQPQHF. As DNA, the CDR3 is TGTGCCAGCTCACCCCGGGAGACAGTTCGGCAGCCCCAGCATTTT.

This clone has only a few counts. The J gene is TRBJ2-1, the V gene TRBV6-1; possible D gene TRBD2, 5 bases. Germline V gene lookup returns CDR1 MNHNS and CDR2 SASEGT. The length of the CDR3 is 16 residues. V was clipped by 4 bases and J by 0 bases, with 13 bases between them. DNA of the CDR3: TGTGCCAGCAGTGGGCCGGGATACAGCTCCTACAATGAGCAGTTCTTC. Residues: CASSGPGYSSYNEQFF.

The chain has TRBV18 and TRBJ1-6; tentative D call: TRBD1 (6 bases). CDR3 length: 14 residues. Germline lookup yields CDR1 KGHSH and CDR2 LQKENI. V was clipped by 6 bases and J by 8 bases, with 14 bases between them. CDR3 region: CASSEGDGYSPLHF. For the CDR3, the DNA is TGTGCCAGCTCCGAGGGGGACGGATATTCACCCCTCCACTTT.

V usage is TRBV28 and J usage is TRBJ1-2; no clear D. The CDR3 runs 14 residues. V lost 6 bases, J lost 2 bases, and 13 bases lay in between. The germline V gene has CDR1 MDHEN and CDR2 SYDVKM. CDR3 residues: CASRTGRGNYGYTF. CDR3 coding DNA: TGTGCCAGCAGGACCGGCCGGGGAAACTATGGCTACACCTTC.

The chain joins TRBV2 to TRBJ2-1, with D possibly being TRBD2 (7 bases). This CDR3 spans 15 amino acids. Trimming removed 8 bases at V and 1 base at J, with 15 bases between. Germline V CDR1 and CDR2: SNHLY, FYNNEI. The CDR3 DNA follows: TGTGCCAGCGGAAGGGAGGGGGGGTCCTACAATGAGCAGTTCTTC. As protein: CASGREGGSYNEQFF. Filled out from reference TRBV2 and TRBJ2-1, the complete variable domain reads EPEVTQTPSHQVTQMGQEVILRCVPISNHLYFYWYRQILGQKVEFLVSFYNNEISEKSEIFDDQFSVERPDGSNFTLKIRSTKLEDSAMYFCASGREGGSYNEQFFGPGTRLTVL.